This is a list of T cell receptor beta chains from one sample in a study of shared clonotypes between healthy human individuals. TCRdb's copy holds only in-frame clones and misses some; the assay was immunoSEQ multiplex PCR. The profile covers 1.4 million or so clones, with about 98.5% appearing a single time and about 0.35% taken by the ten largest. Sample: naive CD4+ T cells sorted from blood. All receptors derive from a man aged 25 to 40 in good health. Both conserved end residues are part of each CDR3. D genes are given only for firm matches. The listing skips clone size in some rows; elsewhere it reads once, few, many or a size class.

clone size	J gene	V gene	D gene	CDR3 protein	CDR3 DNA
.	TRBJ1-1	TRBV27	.	CASSFSRVGSTEAFF	TGTGCCAGCAGTTTTTCCCGGGTCGGGAGCACTGAAGCTTTCTTT
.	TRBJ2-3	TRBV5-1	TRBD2	CASSLVTSVSSGYTQYF	TGCGCCAGCAGCTTGGTAACTAGCGTTTCTAGCGGGTATACGCAGTATTTT
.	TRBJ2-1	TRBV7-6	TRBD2	CASSWVIAGGGVVEQFF	TGTGCCAGCAGCTGGGTGATAGCGGGAGGGGGAGTGGTTGAGCAGTTCTTC
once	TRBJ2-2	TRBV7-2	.	CASSLGVGVNTGELFF	TGTGCCAGCAGCTTAGGGGTGGGAGTGAACACCGGGGAGCTGTTTTTT
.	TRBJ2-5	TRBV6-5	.	CASSSDYEETQYF	TGTGCCAGCAGTTCCGACTATGAAGAGACCCAGTACTTC
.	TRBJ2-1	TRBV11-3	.	CASSLDPGTSSYNEQFF	TGTGCCAGCAGCTTAGACCCGGGGACGAGCTCCTACAATGAGCAGTTCTTC
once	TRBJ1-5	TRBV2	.	CASSVLRQPQHF	TGTGCCAGCAGTGTGCTACGACAGCCCCAGCATTTT
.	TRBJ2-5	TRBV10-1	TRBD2	CASSESIGGGQETQYF	TGCGCCAGCAGTGAGTCGATCGGGGGGGGCCAAGAGACCCAGTACTTC
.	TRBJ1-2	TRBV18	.	CASSPELTVLDGYTF	TGTGCCAGCTCCCCGGAATTGACGGTCTTGGATGGCTACACCTTC
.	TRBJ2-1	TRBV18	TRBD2	CASSPPGSGRINEQFF	TGTGCCAGCTCACCCCCTGGGAGCGGGAGGATCAATGAGCAGTTCTTC
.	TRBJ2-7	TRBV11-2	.	CASSPTDWGYEQYF	TGTGCCAGCAGCCCCACTGACTGGGGGTACGAGCAGTACTTC
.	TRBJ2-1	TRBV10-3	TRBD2	CAISEGSGSPNEQFF	TGTGCCATCAGTGAGGGTAGCGGGAGTCCCAATGAGCAGTTCTTC
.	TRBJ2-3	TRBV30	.	CAWSSGQLSTDTQYF	TGTGCCTGGAGTTCAGGCCAGCTTAGCACAGATACGCAGTATTTT
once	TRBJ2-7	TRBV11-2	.	CASSLDGDPYEQYF	TGTGCCAGCAGCTTAGACGGGGACCCCTACGAGCAGTACTTC
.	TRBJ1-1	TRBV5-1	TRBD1	CASSKGQGQGNTEAFF	TGCGCCAGCAGCAAGGGACAGGGGCAAGGGAACACTGAAGCTTTCTTT
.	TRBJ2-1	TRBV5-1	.	CASSFPAGLYNEQFF	TGCGCCAGCAGCTTTCCAGCGGGTCTATACAATGAGCAGTTCTTC
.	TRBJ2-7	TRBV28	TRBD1	CASSLTGARRSKQYF	TGTGCCAGCAGTTTAACAGGGGCCCGGAGAAGCAAGCAGTACTTC
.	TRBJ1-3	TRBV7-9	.	CASSLYWLGTGNTIYF	TGTGCCAGCAGCTTATATTGGCTTGGCACCGGAAACACCATATATTTT
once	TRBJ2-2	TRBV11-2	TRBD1	CASSFSGGVIHGELFF	TGTGCCAGCAGCTTTTCAGGGGGCGTTATTCACGGGGAGCTGTTTTTT
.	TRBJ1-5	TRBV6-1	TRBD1	CASSERTGADSNQPQHF	TGTGCCAGCAGTGAAAGGACAGGGGCAGACTCTAATCAGCCCCAGCATTTT
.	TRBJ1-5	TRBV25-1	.	CASSDHHAGSNQPQHF	TGTGCCAGCAGTGACCACCACGCAGGCAGCAATCAGCCCCAGCATTTT
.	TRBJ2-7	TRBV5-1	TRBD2	CASSLTSGSYEQYF	TGCGCCAGCAGCCTTACTAGCGGCTCCTACGAGCAGTACTTC
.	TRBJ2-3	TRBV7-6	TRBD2	CASSPRQRGSLPDTQYF	TGTGCCAGCAGCCCAAGGCAGCGGGGGAGCTTGCCAGATACGCAGTATTTT
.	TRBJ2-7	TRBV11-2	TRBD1	CASSARTGGYYEQYF	TGTGCCAGCAGCGCCCGAACAGGGGGCTACTACGAGCAGTACTTC
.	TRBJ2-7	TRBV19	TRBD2	CASRPGLAGGPMYEQYF	TGTGCCAGTAGGCCGGGACTAGCGGGAGGGCCTATGTACGAGCAGTACTTC
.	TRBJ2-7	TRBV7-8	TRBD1	CASSLRSGGYYEQYF	TGTGCCAGCAGCTTACGATCAGGGGGCTATTACGAGCAGTACTTC
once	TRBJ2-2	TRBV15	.	CATSGSGGGTGELFF	TGTGCCACCAGCGGATCCGGGGGTGGGACCGGGGAGCTGTTTTTT
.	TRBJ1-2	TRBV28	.	CASSGGDGRKGYGYTF	TGTGCCAGCAGTGGCGGGGACGGACGGAAGGGCTATGGCTACACCTTC
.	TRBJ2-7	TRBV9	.	CASSVADTDYEQYF	TGTGCCAGCAGCGTAGCGGACACTGACTACGAGCAGTACTTC
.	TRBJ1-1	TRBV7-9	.	CASSLAGIATEAFF	TGTGCCAGCAGCTTAGCCGGGATTGCCACTGAAGCTTTCTTT
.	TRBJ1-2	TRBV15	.	CATSRDGRSSYGYTF	TGTGCCACCAGCAGAGATGGTAGGAGTAGCTATGGCTACACCTTC
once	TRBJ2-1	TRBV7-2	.	CASSLFGNYNEQFF	TGTGCCAGCAGCTTATTCGGCAACTACAATGAGCAGTTCTTC
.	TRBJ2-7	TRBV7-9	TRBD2	CASSARDYPLLEQYF	TGTGCCAGCAGCGCCCGGGACTATCCCCTACTCGAGCAGTACTTC
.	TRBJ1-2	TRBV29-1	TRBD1	CSVDDRGANYGYTF	TGCAGCGTTGACGACAGGGGAGCTAACTATGGCTACACCTTC
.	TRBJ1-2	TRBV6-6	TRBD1	CASVHRGKDYGYTF	TGTGCCAGCGTACACAGGGGGAAGGACTATGGCTACACCTTC
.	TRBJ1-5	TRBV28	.	CASSPPGAGNQPQHF	TGTGCCAGCAGTCCCCCAGGGGCTGGCAATCAGCCCCAGCATTTT
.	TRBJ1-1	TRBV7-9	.	CASSPEVGEAFF	TGTGCCAGCAGCCCGGAGGTCGGAGAAGCTTTCTTT
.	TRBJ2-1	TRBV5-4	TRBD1	CASGGTGGWDEQFF	TGTGCCAGCGGCGGGACAGGGGGCTGGGATGAGCAGTTCTTC
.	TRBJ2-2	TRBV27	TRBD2	CASSFPGLVSTGELFF	TGTGCCAGCAGTTTCCCGGGACTAGTCTCGACCGGGGAGCTGTTTTTT
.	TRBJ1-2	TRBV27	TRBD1	CASREWMGQGNHYGYTF	TGTGCCAGCAGAGAGTGGATGGGACAGGGGAATCACTATGGCTACACCTTC
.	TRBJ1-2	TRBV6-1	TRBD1	CASSEGQGVSYGYTF	TGTGCCAGCAGTGAAGGACAGGGAGTGAGCTATGGCTACACCTTC
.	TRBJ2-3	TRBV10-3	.	CAISDRGGTSTDTQYF	TGTGCCATCAGTGATAGAGGCGGGACTAGCACAGATACGCAGTATTTT
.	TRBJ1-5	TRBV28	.	CASSNLGNQPQHF	TGTGCCAGCAGTAACCTGGGCAATCAGCCCCAGCATTTT
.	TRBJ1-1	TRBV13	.	CASSLDTSRHYSEAFF	TGTGCCAGCAGCTTAGATACCTCCCGCCACTACTCTGAAGCTTTCTTT
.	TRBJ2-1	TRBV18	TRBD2	CASSSSREGHPEQFF	TGTGCCAGCTCTTCATCGCGGGAGGGCCATCCTGAGCAGTTCTTC
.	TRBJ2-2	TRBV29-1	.	CSVDSVRAGELFF	TGCAGCGTTGACAGCGTGCGGGCCGGGGAGCTGTTTTTT
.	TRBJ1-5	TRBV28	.	CASSLLGTSDQPQHF	TGTGCCAGCAGTTTATTAGGTACTTCCGATCAGCCCCAGCATTTT
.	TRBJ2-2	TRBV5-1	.	CASSFKRTNTGELFF	TGCGCCAGCAGCTTTAAGCGGACGAACACCGGGGAGCTGTTTTTT
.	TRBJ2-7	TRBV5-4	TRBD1	CASSPIAGTGGSEQYF	TGTGCCAGCAGCCCAATAGCCGGGACAGGGGGCTCCGAGCAGTACTTC
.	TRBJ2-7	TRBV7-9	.	CASSPRPSLYEQYF	TGTGCCAGCAGCCCACGACCCTCTCTCTACGAGCAGTACTTC
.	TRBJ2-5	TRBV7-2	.	CASSSRTRPETQYF	TGTGCCAGCAGCTCCCGGACTCGGCCGGAGACCCAGTACTTC
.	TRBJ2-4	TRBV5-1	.	CASSFGDTTDIQYF	TGCGCCAGCAGCTTCGGGGACACCACGGACATTCAGTACTTC
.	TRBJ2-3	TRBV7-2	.	CASSLVGTDTQYF	TGTGCCAGCAGCTTAGTCGGTACAGATACGCAGTATTTT
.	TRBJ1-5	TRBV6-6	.	CASSYPRQLRNQPQHF	TGTGCCAGCAGTTACCCCCGACAGCTCCGAAATCAGCCCCAGCATTTT
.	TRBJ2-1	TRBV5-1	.	CASREDSYRLNEQFF	TGCGCCAGCAGGGAAGACAGTTATCGACTCAATGAGCAGTTCTTC
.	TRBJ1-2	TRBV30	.	CAWSLGRNYGYTF	TGTGCCTGGAGCCTGGGACGGAACTATGGCTACACCTTC
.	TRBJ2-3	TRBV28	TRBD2	CASSLISSGATDTQYF	TGTGCCAGCAGTTTGATTTCTAGCGGCGCCACAGATACGCAGTATTTT
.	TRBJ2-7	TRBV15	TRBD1	CATSSTGAYEQYF	TGTGCCACCAGCTCGACAGGGGCCTACGAGCAGTACTTC
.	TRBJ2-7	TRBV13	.	CASSLGASYEQYF	TGTGCCAGCAGCTTAGGGGCGTCGTACGAGCAGTACTTC
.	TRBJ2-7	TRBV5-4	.	CASSLDAGSYEQYF	TGTGCCAGCAGCTTGGATGCGGGCTCCTACGAGCAGTACTTC